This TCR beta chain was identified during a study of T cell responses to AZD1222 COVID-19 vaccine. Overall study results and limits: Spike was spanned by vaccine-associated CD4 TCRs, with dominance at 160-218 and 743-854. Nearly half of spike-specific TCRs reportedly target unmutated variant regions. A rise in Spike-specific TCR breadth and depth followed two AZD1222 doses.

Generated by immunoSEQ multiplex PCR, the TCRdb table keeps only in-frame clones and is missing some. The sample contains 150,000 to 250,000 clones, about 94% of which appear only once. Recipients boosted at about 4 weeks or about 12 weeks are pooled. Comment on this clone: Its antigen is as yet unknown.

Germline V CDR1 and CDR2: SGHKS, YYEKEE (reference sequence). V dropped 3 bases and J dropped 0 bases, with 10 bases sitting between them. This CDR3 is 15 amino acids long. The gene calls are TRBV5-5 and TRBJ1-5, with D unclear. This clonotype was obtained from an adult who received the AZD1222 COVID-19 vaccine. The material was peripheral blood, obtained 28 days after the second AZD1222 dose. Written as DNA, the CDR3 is TGTGCCAGCAGCTATATGCCTGATAGCAATCAGCCCCAGCATTTT. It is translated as CASSYMPDSNQPQHF.